This T cell receptor (beta chain) was sequenced during a study of OX40 agonist ivuxolimab in advanced cancers. About the investigation overall: Ivuxolimab, which targeted the costimulatory receptor OX40 (CD134), was an agonistic, fully human IgG2 monoclonal antibody. Intravenous ivuxolimab was administered to patients every 2 weeks at six dose levels: 0.01, 0.1, 0.3, 1.5, 3 and 10 mg/kg. Of the 50 to 55 dose-escalation patients, hepatocellular carcinoma was present in about 19, melanoma in approximately 15, renal cell carcinoma in 9 and head and neck cancer in 9. In the dose-escalation cohort, more than 75% of patients were male, and the mean age was around 60 years, with a range of roughly 20 to 80. Patients were allowed to have had prior anti-PD-1, anti-PD-L1 or anti-CTLA-4 therapy, and around 37% of the dose-escalation patients had previously received checkpoint inhibitors. Partial responses occurred in three dose-escalation patients, of whom one had hepatocellular carcinoma and two had cutaneous melanoma. The point of sequencing TCRbeta in the periphery was to test whether ivuxolimab changed TCR sequence diversity and drove clonal T-cell expansion. The paper reports the monotherapy dose-escalation portion (N of about 51 patients) of the phase I ivuxolimab trial. Broader findings and caveats from the paper: Clonal expansion of both CD4+ and CD8+ blood T cells was observed from baseline to week 6 at doses 0.1 to 3.0 mg/kg. After ivuxolimab, expanded clones were on average more numerous among CD8+ T cells than among CD4+ T cells. Partial responders in the 0.1-3.0 mg/kg groups had among the lowest normalized peripheral clonal expansion, especially among CD8+ T cells. Low levels of normalized T-cell clonal expansion were also seen in some patients who did not respond. The antigen specificity of the clonally expanded peripheral T cells was not determined.

V sheds 2 bases and J sheds 2 bases, leaving 12 bases between their ends. The CDR3 measures 15 amino acids from cysteine to phenylalanine. Only the CDR3 DNA stays, 45 bases, in frame from base 1. For CDR1 and CDR2, the germline V gene lists MNHNS and SASEGT. Genomic DNA was extracted from sorted cells for sequencing of the TCRbeta CDR3 region. TCRbeta CDR3 regions were sequenced using the immunoSEQ Assay. TCRdb stores this immuneACCESS table with in-frame sequences only. Part of the clones is absent; in the studies checked, under half of the shortfall reflects unresolved V genes, and no reason is known for the rest. Here the sample has roughly 55,000 clones; 70% to 80% occur a single time. In total, the top ten clones hold less than 4.5% of the sample. This clone was seen a handful of times. The clone's antigen remains unknown. Base qualities are not recorded, but no much larger clone differs from it by a single base.

The trial excluded patients who had a history of autoimmune disease or were on systemic immunosuppression. Peripheral blood for TCR sequencing was drawn from every dose cohort at baseline, at cycle 4 day 1 and at cycle 7 day 1. Samples were obtained from an open-label, multicenter, first-in-human phase I dose-escalation trial of ivuxolimab. Adults with locally advanced or metastatic melanoma, renal cell carcinoma, hepatocellular carcinoma or head and neck squamous cell carcinoma were enrolled in the trial. Before TCR sequencing, CD4+ T cells and CD8+ T cells from peripheral blood were sorted into separate populations.

The starting material was CD4+ or CD8+ T cells sorted from blood, obtained in a trial of the OX40 agonist ivuxolimab. This chain is built from TRBV6-1 and TRBJ1-2, with the identity of the D gene unclear. The receptor was isolated from an adult with an advanced solid tumor such as melanoma, head and neck, liver or kidney cancer. The nucleotide sequence reads as follows: TGTGCCAGCAGTGAACCCCTGCTCGAGAACTATGGCTACACCTTC. The translation is CASSEPLLENYGYTF.